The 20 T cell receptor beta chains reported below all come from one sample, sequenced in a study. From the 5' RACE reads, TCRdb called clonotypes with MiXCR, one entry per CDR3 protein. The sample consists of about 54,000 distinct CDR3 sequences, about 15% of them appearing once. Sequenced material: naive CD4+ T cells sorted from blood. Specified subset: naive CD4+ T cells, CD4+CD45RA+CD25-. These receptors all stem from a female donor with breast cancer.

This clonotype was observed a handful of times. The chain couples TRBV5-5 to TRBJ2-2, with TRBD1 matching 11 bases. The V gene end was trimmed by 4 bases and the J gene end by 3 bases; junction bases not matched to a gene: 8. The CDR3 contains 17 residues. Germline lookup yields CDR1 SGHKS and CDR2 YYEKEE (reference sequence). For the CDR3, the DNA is TGTGCCAGCAGCCTCTTTCAGGGACAGGGGGACACCGGGGAGCTGTTTTTT. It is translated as CASSLFQGQGDTGELFF. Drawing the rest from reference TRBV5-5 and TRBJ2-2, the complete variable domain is DAGVTQSPTHLIKTRGQQVTLRCSPISGHKSVSWYQQVLGQGPQFIFQYYEKEERGRGNFPDRFSARQFPNYSSELNVNALLLGDSALYLCASSLFQGQGDTGELFFGEGSRLTVL.

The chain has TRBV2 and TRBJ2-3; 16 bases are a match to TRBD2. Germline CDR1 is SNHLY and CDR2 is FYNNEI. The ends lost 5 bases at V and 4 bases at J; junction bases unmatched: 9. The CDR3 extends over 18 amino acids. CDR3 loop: CASSYSGTSGRAADTQYF. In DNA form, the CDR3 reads TGTGCCAGCAGTTATTCCGGGACTAGCGGGAGGGCCGCAGATACGCAGTATTTT.

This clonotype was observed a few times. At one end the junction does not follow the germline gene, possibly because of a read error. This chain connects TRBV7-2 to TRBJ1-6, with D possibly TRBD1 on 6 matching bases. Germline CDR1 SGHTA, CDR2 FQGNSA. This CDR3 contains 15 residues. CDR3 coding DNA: TGTGCCAGCAGCTTAGATCAGGGGTTAAATTCACCCCGCCACTTT. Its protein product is CASSLDQGLNSPRHF.

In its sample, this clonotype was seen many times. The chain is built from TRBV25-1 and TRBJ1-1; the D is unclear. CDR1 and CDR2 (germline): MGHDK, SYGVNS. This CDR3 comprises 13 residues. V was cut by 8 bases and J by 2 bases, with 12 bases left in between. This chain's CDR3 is CASHRAPNTEAFF. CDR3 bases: TGTGCCAGCCACCGGGCCCCAAACACTGAAGCTTTCTTT.

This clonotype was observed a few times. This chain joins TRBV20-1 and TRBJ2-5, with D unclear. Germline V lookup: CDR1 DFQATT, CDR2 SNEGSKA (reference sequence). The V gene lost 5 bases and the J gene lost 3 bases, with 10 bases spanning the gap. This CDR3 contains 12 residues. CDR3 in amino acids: CSAALVKETQYF. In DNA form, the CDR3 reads TGCAGTGCTGCTCTAGTAAAAGAGACCCAGTACTTC.

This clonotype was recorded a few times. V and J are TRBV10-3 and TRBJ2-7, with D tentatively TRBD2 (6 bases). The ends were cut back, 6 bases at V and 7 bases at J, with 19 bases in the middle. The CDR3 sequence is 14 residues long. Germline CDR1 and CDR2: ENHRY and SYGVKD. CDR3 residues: CAIRVLRETPEQYF. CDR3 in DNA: TGTGCCATCAGAGTTCTTCGGGAGACTCCAGAGCAGTACTTC.

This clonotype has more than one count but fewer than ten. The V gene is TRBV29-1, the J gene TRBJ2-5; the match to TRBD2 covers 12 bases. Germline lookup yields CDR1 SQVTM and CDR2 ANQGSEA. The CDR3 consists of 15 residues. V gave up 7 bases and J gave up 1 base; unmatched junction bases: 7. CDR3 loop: CSAGTSGPSQETQYF. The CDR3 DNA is TGCAGCGCCGGGACTAGCGGGCCGAGCCAAGAGACCCAGTACTTC.

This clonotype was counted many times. The CDR3 nucleotides read TGCAGCGTTGAAGATGAGTCGGAGACCCAGTACTTC. It is translated as CSVEDESETQYF. The chain uses TRBV29-1 and TRBJ2-5; D not certain. Germline CDR1 reads SQVTM; CDR2 reads ANQGSEA. The CDR3 has 12 amino acids. The V end was cut by 0 bases, the J end by 5 bases, with 7 bases between. The whole variable domain, filled in from reference TRBV29-1 and TRBJ2-5, reads SAVISQKPSRDICQRGTSLTIQCQVDSQVTMMFWYRQQPGQSLTLIATANQGSEATYESGFVIDKFPISRPNLTFSTLTVSNMSPEDSSIYLCSVEDESETQYFGPGTRLLVL.

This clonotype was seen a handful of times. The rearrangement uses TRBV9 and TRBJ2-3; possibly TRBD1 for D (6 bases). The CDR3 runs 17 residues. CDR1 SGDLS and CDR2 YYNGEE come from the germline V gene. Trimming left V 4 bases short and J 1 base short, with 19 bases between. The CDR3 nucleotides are TGTGCCAGCAGCACGACGCTGACAGGAGGTGGCACAGATACGCAGTATTTT. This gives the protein CASSTTLTGGGTDTQYF. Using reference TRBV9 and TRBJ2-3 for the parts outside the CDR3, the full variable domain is DSGVTQTPKHLITATGQRVTLRCSPRSGDLSVYWYQQSLDQGLQFLIQYYNGEERAKGNILERFSAQQFPDLHSELNLSSLELGDSALYFCASSTTLTGGGTDTQYFGPGTRLTVL.

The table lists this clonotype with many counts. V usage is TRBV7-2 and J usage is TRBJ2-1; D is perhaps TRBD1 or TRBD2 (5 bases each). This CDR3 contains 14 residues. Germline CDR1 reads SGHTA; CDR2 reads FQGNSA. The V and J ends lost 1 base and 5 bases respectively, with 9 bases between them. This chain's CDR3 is CASSLGGVNNEQFF. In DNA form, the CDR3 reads TGTGCCAGCAGCTTAGGAGGGGTCAACAATGAGCAGTTCTTC.

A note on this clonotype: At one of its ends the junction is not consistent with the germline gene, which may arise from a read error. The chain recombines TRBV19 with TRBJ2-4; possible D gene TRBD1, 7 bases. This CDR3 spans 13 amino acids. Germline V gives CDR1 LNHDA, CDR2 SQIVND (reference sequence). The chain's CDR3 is CARSMEGANIQYF. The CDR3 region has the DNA TGTGCCCGTAGTATGGAGGGGGCAAACATTCAGTACTTC.

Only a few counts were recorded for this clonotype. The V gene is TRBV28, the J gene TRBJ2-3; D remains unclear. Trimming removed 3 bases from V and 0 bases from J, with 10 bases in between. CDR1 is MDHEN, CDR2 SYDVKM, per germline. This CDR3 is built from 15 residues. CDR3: CASSFQQMSTDTQYF. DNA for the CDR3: TGTGCCAGCAGTTTCCAGCAGATGAGCACAGATACGCAGTATTTT.

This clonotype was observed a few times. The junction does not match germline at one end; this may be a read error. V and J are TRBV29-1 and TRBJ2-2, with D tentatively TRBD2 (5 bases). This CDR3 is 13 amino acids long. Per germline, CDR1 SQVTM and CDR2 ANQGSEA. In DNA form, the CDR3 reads TGCAGCGTTCGTCAACAAAACACCGGGGAGCTGTCTTTT. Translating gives CSVRQQNTGELSF.

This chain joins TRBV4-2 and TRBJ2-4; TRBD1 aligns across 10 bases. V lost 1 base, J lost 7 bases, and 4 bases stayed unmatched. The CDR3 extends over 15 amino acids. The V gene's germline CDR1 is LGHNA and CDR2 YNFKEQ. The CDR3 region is CASSQVEGQGNIQYF. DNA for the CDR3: TGTGCCAGCAGCCAAGTCGAGGGACAGGGGAACATTCAGTACTTC.

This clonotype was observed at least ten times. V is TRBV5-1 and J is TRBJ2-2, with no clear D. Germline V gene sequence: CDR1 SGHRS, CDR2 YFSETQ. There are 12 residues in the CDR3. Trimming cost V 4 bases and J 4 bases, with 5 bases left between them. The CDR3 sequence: CASSEPTGELFF. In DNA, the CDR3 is TGCGCCAGCAGCGAACCCACCGGGGAGCTGTTTTTT.

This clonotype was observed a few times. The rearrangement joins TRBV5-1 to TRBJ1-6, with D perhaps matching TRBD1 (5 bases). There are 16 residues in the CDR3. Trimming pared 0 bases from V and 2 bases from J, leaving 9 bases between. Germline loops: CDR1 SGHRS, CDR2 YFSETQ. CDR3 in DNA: TGCGCCAGCAGCTTGGAGGGGCATGCCTATAATTCACCCCTCCACTTT. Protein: CASSLEGHAYNSPLHF.

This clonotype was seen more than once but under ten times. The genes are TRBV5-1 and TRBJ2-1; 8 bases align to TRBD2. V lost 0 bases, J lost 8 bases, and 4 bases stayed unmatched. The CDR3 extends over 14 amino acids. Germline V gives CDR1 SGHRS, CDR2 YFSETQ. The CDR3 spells CASSLAGGEDEQFF. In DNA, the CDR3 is TGCGCCAGCAGCTTGGCGGGAGGGGAGGATGAGCAGTTCTTC.

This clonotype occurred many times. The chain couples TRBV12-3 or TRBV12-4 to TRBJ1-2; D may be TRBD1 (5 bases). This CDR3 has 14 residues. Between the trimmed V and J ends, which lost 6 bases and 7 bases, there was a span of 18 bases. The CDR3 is CASRTKRDVFGYTF. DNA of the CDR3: TGTGCCAGCAGGACTAAAAGGGACGTATTTGGCTACACCTTC.

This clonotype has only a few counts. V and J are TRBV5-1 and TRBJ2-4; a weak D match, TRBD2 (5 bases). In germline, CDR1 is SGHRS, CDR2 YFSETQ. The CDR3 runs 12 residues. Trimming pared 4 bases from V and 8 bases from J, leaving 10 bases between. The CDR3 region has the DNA TGCGCCAGCAGCCACGACGGGGACATTCAGTACTTC. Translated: CASSHDGDIQYF.

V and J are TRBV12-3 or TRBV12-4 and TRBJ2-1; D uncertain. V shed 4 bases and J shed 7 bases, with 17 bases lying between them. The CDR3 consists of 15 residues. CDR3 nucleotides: TGTGCCAGCAGTTCCTGGGAATACGAGAAGAATGAGCAGTTCTTC. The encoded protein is CASSSWEYEKNEQFF.